The 14 T cell receptor beta chains below all came from one sample that was sequenced in a study of OX40 agonist ivuxolimab in advanced cancers. This table comes from immunoSEQ multiplex PCR, and its TCRdb copy is limited to in-frame clones, with some not included. This sample has just over 90,000 clones, with roughly 90% found just once. Sequences were derived from CD4+ or CD8+ T cells sorted from blood, sampled in a trial of the OX40 agonist ivuxolimab. The source is an adult with an advanced solid tumor such as melanoma, head and neck, liver or kidney cancer.

The chain is built from TRBV6-5 and TRBJ2-3; the D gene is possibly TRBD1 (5 bases). The V gene's germline CDR1 is MNHEY and CDR2 SVGAGI. The length of the CDR3 is 13 residues. The V and J ends lost 4 bases and 5 bases respectively, with 10 bases between them. The CDR3: CASSFSRGDTQYF. The CDR3 region has the DNA TGTGCCAGCAGTTTCAGTAGGGGAGATACGCAGTATTTT.

The chain carries TRBV11-2 and TRBJ1-1; possible D gene TRBD1, 6 bases. V lost 5 bases to trimming and J lost 4 bases, with 11 bases between them. The CDR3 loop spans 13 amino acids. Germline V CDR1 and CDR2: SGHAT, FQNNGV. The chain's CDR3 is CASSISGATEAFF. The CDR3 nucleotides read TGTGCCAGCAGCATATCAGGGGCCACTGAAGCTTTCTTT.

This rearrangement joins TRBV19 to TRBJ2-1; TRBD2 matches at 11 bases. In germline, CDR1 is LNHDA, CDR2 SQIVND (reference sequence). Trimming took 5 bases from V and 4 from J; bases not matched to a gene: 4. The length of the CDR3 is 15 residues. Here the CDR3 reads CASSPIAGGYNEQFF. CDR3 nucleotide sequence: TGTGCCAGTAGTCCCATAGCGGGAGGGTACAATGAGCAGTTCTTC.

The chain links TRBV30 to TRBJ1-5; D unclear. The CDR3 has 13 residues. Germline V lookup: CDR1 GTSNPN, CDR2 SVGIG (reference sequence). V lost 7 bases and J 1 base, leaving 11 bases between the germline ends. Here the CDR3 reads CAYSTGSNQPQHF. CDR3 sequence (DNA): TGTGCCTATTCGACGGGAAGCAATCAGCCCCAGCATTTT.

The J gene is TRBJ1-2, the V gene TRBV5-6, with 10 bases identical to TRBD1. The CDR3 is made up of 13 amino acids. The ends lost 2 bases at V and 8 bases at J; junction bases unmatched: 3. Germline V gives CDR1 SGHDT, CDR2 YYEEEE. CDR3 DNA sequence: TGTGCCAGCAGCTTCGGGACAGGGGAAGGCTACACCTTC. Translating gives CASSFGTGEGYTF.

The chain combines TRBV4-3 with TRBJ2-7, with TRBD1 as a possible D gene (5 bases). Trimming shortened V by 0 bases and J by 1 base, and 13 bases separated the two germline ends. The germline CDR1 and CDR2 sequences are LGHNA and YSLEER. The CDR3 extends over 16 amino acids. In nucleotides, the CDR3 is TGCGCCAGCAGCCAAGAGACAGACCTCTTATCCTACGAGCAGTACTTC. It specifies CASSQETDLLSYEQYF.

The genes are TRBV10-3 and TRBJ2-7, with 13 bases that match TRBD2. Germline CDR1 is ENHRY and CDR2 is SYGVKD. The CDR3 consists of 17 residues. The V gene end was trimmed by 8 bases and the J gene end by 2 bases; junction bases not matched to a gene: 12. CDR3 protein: CAISPGLAGASPYEQYF. In DNA form, the CDR3 reads TGTGCCATCTCGCCCGGACTAGCGGGGGCCTCACCCTACGAGCAGTACTTC.

The J gene is TRBJ1-3, the V gene TRBV28; no firm D call. CDR3 length equals 18 residues. CDR1 MDHEN and CDR2 SYDVKM come from the germline V gene. Trimming took 2 bases from V and 0 from J, leaving 17 bases between them. For the CDR3, the DNA is TGTGCCAGCAGTTTACATTCGGCCAGGTCCTTCTCTGGAAACACCATATATTTT. As protein: CASSLHSARSFSGNTIYF.

This chain links TRBV4-3 with TRBJ1-2; D may be TRBD1 (5 bases). Trimming removed 0 bases from V and 3 bases from J, with 11 bases in between. Germline V gives CDR1 LGHNA, CDR2 YSLEER. The CDR3 sequence is 15 residues long. The CDR3 DNA sequence: TGCGCCAGCAGCCAAGATGTCGGGGGGGACTATGGCTACACCTTC. Encoded protein: CASSQDVGGDYGYTF.

This chain links TRBV6-5 with TRBJ1-3; D is uncertain. Germline assignment: CDR1 MNHEY and CDR2 SVGAGI. V dropped 8 bases and J dropped 0 bases, with 11 bases sitting between them. The CDR3 sequence is 14 residues long. In DNA, the CDR3 is TGTGCCAGCGTAGGGCACGACTCTGGAAACACCATATATTTT. Protein: CASVGHDSGNTIYF.

The chain is built from TRBV11-2 and TRBJ1-5, with 7 bases lining up with TRBD1. CDR1 SGHAT and CDR2 FQNNGV come from the germline V gene. The CDR3 length is 16 residues. Losses at the gene ends were 1 base for V and 8 bases for J; bases not matched to a gene: 11. The CDR3 region is CASSLGPFRGREPQHF. In DNA form, the CDR3 reads TGTGCCAGCAGCTTAGGTCCATTCAGGGGGAGAGAGCCCCAGCATTTT.

The chain joins TRBV6-1 to TRBJ2-4; 9 bases are a match to TRBD2. Trimming at V came to 7 bases and at J to 6 bases, leaving 7 bases not matched to a gene. The CDR3 extends over 14 amino acids. CDR1 and CDR2 (germline): MNHNS, SASEGT. DNA for the CDR3: TGTGCCAGCACCAAGGGGCGGGGGGGAAACATTCAGTACTTC. It translates to CASTKGRGGNIQYF.

This chain links TRBV27 with TRBJ1-2, with 7 bases aligning to TRBD1. Germline CDR1 is MNHEY and CDR2 is SMNVEV (reference sequence). This CDR3 is built from 16 residues. Germline trimming cut 5 bases from V and 6 bases from J; bases unmatched to any gene: 15. CDR3 DNA sequence: TGTGCCAGCAGTATTTCACAGGGGCGGGTTAGGGATGGCTACACCTTC. Its protein product is CASSISQGRVRDGYTF.

This chain uses TRBV7-2 with TRBJ2-1, with 13 nucleotides matching TRBD2. CDR3 length: 16 residues. After removal of 3 bases from V and 9 bases from J, the junction contained 8 bases not matched to a gene. Germline assignment: CDR1 SGHTA and CDR2 FQGNSA. The CDR3 spells CASSLAPGLAGFEQFF. The CDR3 bases are TGTGCCAGCAGCTTGGCCCCGGGACTAGCGGGATTTGAGCAGTTCTTC.